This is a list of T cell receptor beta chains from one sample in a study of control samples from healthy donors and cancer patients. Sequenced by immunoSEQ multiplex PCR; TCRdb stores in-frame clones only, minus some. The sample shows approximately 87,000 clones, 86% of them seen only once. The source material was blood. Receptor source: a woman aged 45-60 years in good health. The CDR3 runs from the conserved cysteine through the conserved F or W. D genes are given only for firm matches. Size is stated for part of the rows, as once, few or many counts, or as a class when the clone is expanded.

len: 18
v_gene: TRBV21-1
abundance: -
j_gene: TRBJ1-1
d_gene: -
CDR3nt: TGTGCCAGCAGCAAAGGAAAGGTAAGGGCAGAAGGGGACACTGAAGCTTTCTTT
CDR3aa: CASSKGKVRAEGDTEAFF

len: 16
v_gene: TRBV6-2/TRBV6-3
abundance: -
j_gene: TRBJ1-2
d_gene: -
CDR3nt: TGTGCCAGCAGTTACCATCGTATGGGTACCGAAGATGGCTACACCTTC
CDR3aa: CASSYHRMGTEDGYTF

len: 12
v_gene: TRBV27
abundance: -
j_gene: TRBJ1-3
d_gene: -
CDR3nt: TGTGCCAGCAGTTTACCGGGAAACACCATATATTTT
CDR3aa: CASSLPGNTIYF

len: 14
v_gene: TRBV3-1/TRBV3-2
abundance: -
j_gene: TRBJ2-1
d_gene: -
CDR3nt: TGTGCCAGCAGCCATATGGACCGGATGGGAGAGCAGTTCTTC
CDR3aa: CASSHMDRMGEQFF

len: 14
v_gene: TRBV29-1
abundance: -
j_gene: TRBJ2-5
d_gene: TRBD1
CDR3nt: TGCAGCGTGGGGGAGACAGGGGGACGAGAGACCCAGTACTTC
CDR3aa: CSVGETGGRETQYF

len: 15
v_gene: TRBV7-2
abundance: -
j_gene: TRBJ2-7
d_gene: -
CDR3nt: TGTGCCAGCAGCCATCCTGGGGGGTTCTCCTACGAGCAGTACTTC
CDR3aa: CASSHPGGFSYEQYF

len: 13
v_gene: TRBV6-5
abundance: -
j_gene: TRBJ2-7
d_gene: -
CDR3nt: TGTGCCAGCAGATCGACGGATTACTACGAGCAGTACTTC
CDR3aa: CASRSTDYYEQYF

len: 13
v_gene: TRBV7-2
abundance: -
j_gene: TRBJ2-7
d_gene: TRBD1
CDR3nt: TGTGCCAGCAGACGGGACAGGGGAGACGAGCAGTACTTC
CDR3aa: CASRRDRGDEQYF

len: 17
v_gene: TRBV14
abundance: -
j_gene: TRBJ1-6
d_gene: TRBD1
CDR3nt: TGTGCCAGCAGCCAAGAACCAGGGGGCAGGAATAATTCACCCCTCCACTTT
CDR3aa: CASSQEPGGRNNSPLHF

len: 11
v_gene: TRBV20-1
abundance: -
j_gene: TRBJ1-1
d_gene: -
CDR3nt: TGCAGTGCTAAGTGGGGGACTGAAGCTTTCTTT
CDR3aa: CSAKWGTEAFF

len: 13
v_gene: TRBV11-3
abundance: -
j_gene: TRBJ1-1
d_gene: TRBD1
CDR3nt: TGTGCCAGCAGTAGAGACAGGGACACTGAAGCTTTCTTT
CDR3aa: CASSRDRDTEAFF

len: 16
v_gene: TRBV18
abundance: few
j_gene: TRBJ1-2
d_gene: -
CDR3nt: TGTGCCAGCTCACCACTGCAGGGAAAGTCAGACTATGGCTACACCTTC
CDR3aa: CASSPLQGKSDYGYTF

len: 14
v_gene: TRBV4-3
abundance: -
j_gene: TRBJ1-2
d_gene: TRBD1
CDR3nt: TGCGCCAGCAGCCAGGGACAGGCGCTGGCTGGCTACACCTTC
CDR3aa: CASSQGQALAGYTF

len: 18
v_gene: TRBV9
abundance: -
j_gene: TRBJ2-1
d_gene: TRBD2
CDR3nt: TGTGCCAGCAGCCCTACTAGCGGGAGCCTCCCCACCTACAATGAGCAGTTCTTC
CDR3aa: CASSPTSGSLPTYNEQFF

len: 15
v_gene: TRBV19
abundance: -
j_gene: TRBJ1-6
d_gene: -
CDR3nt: TGTGCCAGTAGTATAGTAGGCAGTAACAATTCACCCCTCCACTTT
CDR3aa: CASSIVGSNNSPLHF

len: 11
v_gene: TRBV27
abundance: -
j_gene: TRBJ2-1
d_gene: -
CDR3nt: TGTGCCAGCAGTAACTACAATGAGCAGTTCTTC
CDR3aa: CASSNYNEQFF

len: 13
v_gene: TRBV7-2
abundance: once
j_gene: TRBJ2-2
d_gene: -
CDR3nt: TGTGCCAGCAGCTTAGCCCCTTTTGGGGAGCTGTTTTTT
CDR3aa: CASSLAPFGELFF

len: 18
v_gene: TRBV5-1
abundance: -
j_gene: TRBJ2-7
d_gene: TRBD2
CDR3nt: TGCGCCAGCAGCTCCGCGGGACTAGCGGGAGGGGGTCGAGAAGAGCAGTACTTC
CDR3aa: CASSSAGLAGGGREEQYF

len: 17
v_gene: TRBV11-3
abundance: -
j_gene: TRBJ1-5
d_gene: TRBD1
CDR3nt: TGTGCCAGCAGCTTATATTATATAGGGACAGGGAATCAGCCCCAGCATTTT
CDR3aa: CASSLYYIGTGNQPQHF